Following are 20 T cell receptor beta chains from one sample sequenced in a study of blood T cell repertoires in COVID-19. The assay was immunoSEQ multiplex PCR, and TCRdb's table has in-frame clones only and misses some. The table includes roughly 300,000 clones, about 76% detected once. Sequences were obtained from peripheral blood. These receptors were taken from a woman aged 55-70 years with active or convalescent COVID-19.

The chain has TRBV4-3 and TRBJ2-7; D uncertain. The CDR3 has 15 amino acids. Germline-derived CDR1 and CDR2 are LGHNA and YSLEER. V lost 3 bases, J lost 2 bases, and 14 bases lay in between. The CDR3 region has the DNA TGCGCCAGCAGCCAGGAAACAGCTCCCCCCTACGAGCAGTACTTC. It translates to CASSQETAPPYEQYF.

V usage is TRBV19 and J usage is TRBJ2-5; D gene ambiguous. Germline-derived CDR1 and CDR2 are LNHDA and SQIVND (reference sequence). Trimming removed 5 bases from V and 0 bases from J, with 7 bases in between. CDR3 length: 13 amino acids. The CDR3 here is CASSLRYQETQYF. Written as DNA, the CDR3 is TGTGCCAGTAGTTTGCGGTACCAAGAGACCCAGTACTTC.

The chain couples TRBV7-2 to TRBJ2-3; no reliable D call. Germline V gene data show CDR1 as SGHTA and CDR2 as FQGNSA. Trimming stripped 3 bases from V and 0 bases from J, with 7 bases between. There are 14 residues in the CDR3. CDR3 protein: CASSFTGSTDTQYF. Here the CDR3 DNA reads TGTGCCAGCAGCTTCACGGGTAGCACAGATACGCAGTATTTT.

J is TRBJ2-1 and V is TRBV12-3 or TRBV12-4; a possible D gene is TRBD2 (5 bases). Deletions cut 6 bases from V and 10 bases from J, with 10 bases between. This CDR3 region has 11 residues. The CDR3 DNA reads TGTGCCAGCAGGATGACTACAGAGCAGTTCTTC. Translating gives CASRMTTEQFF.

The chain links TRBV13 to TRBJ1-3; D remains unclear. Trimming took off 5 bases at V and 4 bases at J, with 9 bases between the two ends. Per the germline V gene, CDR1 is PRHDT and CDR2 is FYEKMQ (reference sequence). The length of the CDR3 is 13 residues. CDR3 coding DNA: TGTGCCAGCAGCAGTGGAGGAGGAAACACCATATATTTT. Translation gives CASSSGGGNTIYF.

The genes are TRBV14 and TRBJ1-5, with D unresolved. The germline V and J ends were trimmed by 1 base and 7 bases, with 8 bases remaining between them. From germline, CDR1 is SGHDN and CDR2 FVKESK. This CDR3 is built from 13 residues. CDR3 sequence (DNA): TGTGCCAGCAGCCAAGGGGCTCGGCAGCCCCAGCATTTT. It encodes CASSQGARQPQHF.

The J gene is TRBJ2-2, the V gene TRBV5-1; TRBD2 agrees at 15 bases. Germline loops: CDR1 SGHRS, CDR2 YFSETQ. The CDR3 has 19 residues. J gave up 0 bases and V 3 bases, and 6 bases lay outside the gene matches. CDR3 DNA: TGCGCCAGCAGCTCGGGACTAGCGGGGGGTCAATCGAACACCGGGGAGCTGTTTTTT. Translated, it gives CASSSGLAGGQSNTGELFF.

The chain uses TRBV29-1 and TRBJ2-3; the match to TRBD1 covers 7 bases. In germline, CDR1 is SQVTM, CDR2 ANQGSEA. The CDR3 extends over 14 amino acids. V lost 6 bases to trimming and J lost 1 base; unmatched junction nucleotides: 7. In nucleotides, the CDR3 is TGCAGCGTCCCCCCAGGGGGTCGCACAGATACGCAGTATTTT. Translating it yields CSVPPGGRTDTQYF.

The chain uses TRBV11-3 and TRBJ2-3, with D hard to call. CDR1 is SGHNT and CDR2 is YENEEA in the germline V gene. Between the trimmed V and J ends, which lost 2 bases and 4 bases, there was a span of 10 bases. CDR3 size: 14 residues. The CDR3 DNA follows: TGTGCCAGCAGCTTAAGGTCCGGAGCAGATACGCAGTATTTT. As protein: CASSLRSGADTQYF.

This sequence joins TRBV9 and TRBJ2-7; D is uncertain. Looked up from germline, CDR1 is SGDLS and CDR2 is YYNGEE. Trimming shortened V by 3 bases and J by 0 bases, and 7 bases separated the two germline ends. The CDR3 totals 13 residues. CDR3 residues: CASSALVSYEQYF. CDR3 bases: TGTGCCAGCAGCGCCCTAGTCTCCTACGAGCAGTACTTC.

Regarding this clone: Additional DNA sequences in this sample encode the identical CDR3. The chain links TRBV9 to TRBJ1-2; D gene ambiguous. With 3 bases removed from V and 9 bases from J, the gap between germline ends came to 15 bases. The CDR3 is 13 residues long. Looked up from germline, CDR1 is SGDLS and CDR2 is YYNGEE. The CDR3 DNA reads as TGTGCCAGCAGCGCGTGGAGCGCCGATCGCTACACCTTC. This sequence encodes CASSAWSADRYTF.

This clone has only one observation. The rearrangement links TRBV11-2 to TRBJ1-1; D is perhaps TRBD1 (6 bases). V shed 3 bases and J shed 5 bases, with 16 bases lying between them. Germline V lookup: CDR1 SGHAT, CDR2 FQNNGV. The CDR3 contains 15 residues. DNA of the CDR3: TGTGCCAGCAGCTTCCTACAGGGAATCACGACTGAAGCTTTCTTT. It codes for CASSFLQGITTEAFF.

The rearrangement links TRBV10-3 to TRBJ2-3, with 7 bases aligning to TRBD1. This CDR3 has 14 residues. The germline gives CDR1 ENHRY, CDR2 SYGVKD. V shed 4 bases and J 2 bases; nucleotides not matched to a gene: 3. The CDR3 DNA is TGTGCCATCAGTGGACAGGGATTCACAGATACGCAGTATTTT. Protein: CAISGQGFTDTQYF.

The V gene is TRBV18, the J gene TRBJ1-1; D unclear. The germline V and J ends were trimmed by 3 bases and 5 bases, with 10 bases remaining between them. The CDR3 totals 13 residues. Germline loops: CDR1 KGHSH, CDR2 LQKENI. CDR3 sequence reads: CASSPSSRTEAFF. CDR3 DNA sequence: TGTGCCAGCTCACCGTCAAGTAGAACTGAAGCTTTCTTT.

The chain joins TRBV19 to TRBJ2-2, with 7 bases aligning to TRBD2. Germline V gene lookup returns CDR1 LNHDA and CDR2 SQIVND (reference sequence). The CDR3 totals 16 residues. V shed 4 bases, J shed 1 base, and the junction held 6 bases outside the gene matches. As DNA, the CDR3 is TGTGCCAGTAGTAACCGACTAGCAGTGAACACCGGGGAGCTGTTTTTT. Its translation is CASSNRLAVNTGELFF.

J is TRBJ2-7 and V is TRBV4-2; possibly TRBD1 for D (6 bases). The germline CDR1 and CDR2 sequences are LGHNA and YNFKEQ. V lost 0 bases, J lost 7 bases, and 16 bases lay in between. The length of the CDR3 is 15 residues. The CDR3, as DNA: TGTGCCAGCAGCCAAGAATGGCAGGGGTTCAGTGAGCAGTACTTC. It yields the protein CASSQEWQGFSEQYF.

The chain has TRBV6-2 or TRBV6-3 and TRBJ2-2; D might be TRBD2 (5 bases). Germline V gene data show CDR1 as MNHEY and CDR2 as SVGEGT. The CDR3 is 16 residues long. Between the trimmed V and J ends, which lost 0 bases and 0 bases, there was a span of 8 bases. The CDR3 is CASSYSTGSNTGELFF. The CDR3 DNA is TGTGCCAGCAGTTACTCGACGGGGTCGAACACCGGGGAGCTGTTTTTT.

V is TRBV7-9 and J is TRBJ2-7; 7 nucleotides align to TRBD2. Germline V gene lookup returns CDR1 SEHNR and CDR2 FQNEAQ (reference sequence). There are 14 residues in the CDR3. Trimming removed 2 bases from V and 2 bases from J; junction bases left unmatched: 3. The CDR3 bases are TGTGCCAGCAGCTTAATCGGACTAGCCTACGAGCAGTACTTC. It encodes CASSLIGLAYEQYF.

This clone occurred once. The chain has TRBV11-2 and TRBJ2-5; possibly TRBD1 for D (6 bases). Trimming pared 5 bases from V and 4 bases from J, leaving 14 bases between. CDR3 length equals 14 residues. Germline CDR1 SGHAT, CDR2 FQNNGV. The CDR3 DNA follows: TGTGCCAGCAGCCCTGACAGGATGTCAGAGACCCAGTACTTC. As protein: CASSPDRMSETQYF.

The rearrangement uses TRBV11-2 and TRBJ1-5; weak D call: TRBD1 (6 bases). In germline, CDR1 is SGHAT, CDR2 FQNNGV. The CDR3 extends over 14 amino acids. Between the trimmed V and J ends, which lost 5 bases and 7 bases, there was a span of 15 bases. The CDR3 is CASSPTGRAQPQHF. The CDR3 nucleotides read TGTGCCAGCAGCCCCACAGGGAGGGCACAGCCCCAGCATTTT. Filled out from reference TRBV11-2 and TRBJ1-5, the complete variable domain reads EAGVAQSPRYKIIEKRQSVAFWCNPISGHATLYWYQQILGQGPKLLIQFQNNGVVDDSQLPKDRFSAERLKGVDSTLKIQPAKLEDSAVYLCASSPTGRAQPQHFGDGTRLSIL.